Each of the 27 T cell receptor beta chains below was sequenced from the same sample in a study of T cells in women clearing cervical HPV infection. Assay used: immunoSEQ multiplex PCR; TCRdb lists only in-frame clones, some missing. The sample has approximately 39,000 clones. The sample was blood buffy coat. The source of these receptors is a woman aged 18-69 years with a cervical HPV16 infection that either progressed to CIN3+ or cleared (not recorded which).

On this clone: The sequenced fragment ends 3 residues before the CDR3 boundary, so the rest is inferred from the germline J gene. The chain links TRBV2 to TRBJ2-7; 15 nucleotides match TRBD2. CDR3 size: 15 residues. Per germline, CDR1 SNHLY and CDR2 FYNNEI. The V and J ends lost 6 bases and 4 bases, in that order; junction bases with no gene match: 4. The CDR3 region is CASSLGLAGGYEQYF. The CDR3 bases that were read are TGTGCCAGCAGCCTGGGACTAGCGGGGGGTTACGAG.

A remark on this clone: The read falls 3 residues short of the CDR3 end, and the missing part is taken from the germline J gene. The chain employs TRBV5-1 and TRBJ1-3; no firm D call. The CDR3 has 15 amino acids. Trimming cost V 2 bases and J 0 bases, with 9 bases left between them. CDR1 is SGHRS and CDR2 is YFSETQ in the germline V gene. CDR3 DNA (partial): TGCGCCAGCAGCTTATTTCCAGGCTCTGGAAACACC. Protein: CASSLFPGSGNT. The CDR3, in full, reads CASSLFPGSGNTIYF. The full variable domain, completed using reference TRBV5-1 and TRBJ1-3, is KAGVTQTPRYLIKTRGQQVTLSCSPISGHRSVSWYQQTPGQGLQFLFEYFSETQRNKGNFPGRFSGRQFSNSRSEMNVSTLELGDSALYLCASSLFPGSGNTIYFGEGSWLTVV.

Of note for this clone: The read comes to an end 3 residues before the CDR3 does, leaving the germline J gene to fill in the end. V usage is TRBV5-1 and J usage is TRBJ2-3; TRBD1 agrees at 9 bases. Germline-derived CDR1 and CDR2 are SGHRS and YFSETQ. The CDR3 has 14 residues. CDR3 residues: CASSGLGQGETQYF. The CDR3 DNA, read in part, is TGCGCCAGCAGCGGCCTGGGACAGGGAGAGACG.

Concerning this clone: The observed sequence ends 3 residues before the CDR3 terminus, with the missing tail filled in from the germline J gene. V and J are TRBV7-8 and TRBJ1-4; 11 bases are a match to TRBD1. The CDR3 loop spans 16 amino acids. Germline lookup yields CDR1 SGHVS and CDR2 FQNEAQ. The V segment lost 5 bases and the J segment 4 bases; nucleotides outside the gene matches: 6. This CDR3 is CASSLGQGARNEKLFF. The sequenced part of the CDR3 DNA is TGTGCCAGCAGCCTAGGACAGGGGGCCCGTAATGAAAAA.

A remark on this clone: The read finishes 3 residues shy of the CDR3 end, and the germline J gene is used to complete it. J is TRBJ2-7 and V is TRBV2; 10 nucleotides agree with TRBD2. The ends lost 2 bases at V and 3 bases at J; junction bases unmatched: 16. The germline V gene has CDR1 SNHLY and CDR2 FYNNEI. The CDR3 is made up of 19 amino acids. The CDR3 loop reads CASSESGQRGGISDYEQYF. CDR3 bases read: TGTGCCAGCAGTGAAAGTGGCCAGCGGGGGGGAATATCGGACTACGAG.

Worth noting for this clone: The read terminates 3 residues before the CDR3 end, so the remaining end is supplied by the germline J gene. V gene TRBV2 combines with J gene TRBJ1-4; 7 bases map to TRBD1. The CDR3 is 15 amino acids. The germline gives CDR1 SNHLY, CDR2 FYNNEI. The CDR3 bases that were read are TGTGCCAGCAGGGCCGACAGGGCACTTAATTCACCA. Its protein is CASRADRALNSP. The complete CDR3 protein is CASRADRALNSPLFF.

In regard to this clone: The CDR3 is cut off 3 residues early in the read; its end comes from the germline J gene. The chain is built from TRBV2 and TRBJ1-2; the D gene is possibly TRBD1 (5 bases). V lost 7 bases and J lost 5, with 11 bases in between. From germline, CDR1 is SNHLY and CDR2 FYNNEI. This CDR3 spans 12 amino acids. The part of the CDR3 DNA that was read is TGTGCCAGCACGCAGGGCTGGTATGGC. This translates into CASTQGWYG. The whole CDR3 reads CASTQGWYGYTF.

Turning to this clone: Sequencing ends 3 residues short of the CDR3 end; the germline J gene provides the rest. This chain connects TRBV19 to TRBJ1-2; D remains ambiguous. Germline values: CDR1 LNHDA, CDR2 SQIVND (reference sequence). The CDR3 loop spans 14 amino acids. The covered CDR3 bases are TGTGCCAGTAGTATGGCAGGCAGCTCCTACGAC. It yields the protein CASSMAGSSYD. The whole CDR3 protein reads CASSMAGSSYDYTF.

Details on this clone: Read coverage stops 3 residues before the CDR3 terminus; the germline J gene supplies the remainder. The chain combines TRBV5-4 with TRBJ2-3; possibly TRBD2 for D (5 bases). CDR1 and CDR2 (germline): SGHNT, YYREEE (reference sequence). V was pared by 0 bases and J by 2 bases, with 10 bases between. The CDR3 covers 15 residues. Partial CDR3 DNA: TGTGCCAGCAGCTTGGACAGCGGCTTCACAGATACG. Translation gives CASSLDSGFTDT. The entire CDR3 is CASSLDSGFTDTQYF.

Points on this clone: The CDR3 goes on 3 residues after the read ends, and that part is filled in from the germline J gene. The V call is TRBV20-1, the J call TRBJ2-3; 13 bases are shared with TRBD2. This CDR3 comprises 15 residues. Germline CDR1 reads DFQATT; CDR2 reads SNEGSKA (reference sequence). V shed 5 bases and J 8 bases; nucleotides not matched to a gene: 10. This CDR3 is CSAGLTSGGSGTQYF. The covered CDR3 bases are TGCAGTGCTGGCTTGACTAGCGGGGGGTCAGGTACG.

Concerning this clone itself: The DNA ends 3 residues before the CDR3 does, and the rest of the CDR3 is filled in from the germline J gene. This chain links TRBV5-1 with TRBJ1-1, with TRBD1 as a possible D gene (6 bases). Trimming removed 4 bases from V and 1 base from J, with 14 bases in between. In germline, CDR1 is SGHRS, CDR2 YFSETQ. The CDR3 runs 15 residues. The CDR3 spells CASSPTGLPNTEAFF. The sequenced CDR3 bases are TGCGCCAGCAGCCCTACAGGGCTACCGAACACTGAA.

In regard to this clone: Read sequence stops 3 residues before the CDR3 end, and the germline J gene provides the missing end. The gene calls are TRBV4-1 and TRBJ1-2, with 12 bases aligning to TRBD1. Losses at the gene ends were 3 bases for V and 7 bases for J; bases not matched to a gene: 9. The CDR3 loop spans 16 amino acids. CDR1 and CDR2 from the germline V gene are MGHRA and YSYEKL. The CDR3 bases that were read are TGCGCCAGCAGCCACTTAGAGGGACAGGGGGCGATTGGC. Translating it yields CASSHLEGQGAIG. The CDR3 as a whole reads CASSHLEGQGAIGYTF.

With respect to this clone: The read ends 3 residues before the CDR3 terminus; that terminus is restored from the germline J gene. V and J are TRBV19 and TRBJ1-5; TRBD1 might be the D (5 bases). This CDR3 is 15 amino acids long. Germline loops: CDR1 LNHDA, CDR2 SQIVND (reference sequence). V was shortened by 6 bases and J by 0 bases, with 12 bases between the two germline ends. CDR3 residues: CASRGAPDSNQPQHF. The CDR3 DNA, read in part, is TGTGCCAGTAGAGGGGCACCCGATAGCAATCAGCCC. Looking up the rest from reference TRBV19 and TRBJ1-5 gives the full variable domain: DGGITQSPKYLFRKEGQNVTLSCEQNLNHDAMYWYRQDPGQGLRLIYYSQIVNDFQKGDIAEGYSVSREKKESFPLTVTSAQKNPTAFYLCASRGAPDSNQPQHFGDGTRLSIL.

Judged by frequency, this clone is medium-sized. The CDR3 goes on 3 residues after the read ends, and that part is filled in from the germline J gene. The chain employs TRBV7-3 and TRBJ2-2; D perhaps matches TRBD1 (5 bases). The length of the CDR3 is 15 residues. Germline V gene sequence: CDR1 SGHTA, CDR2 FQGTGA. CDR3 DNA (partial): TGTGCCAGCAGCTTTGGCGGACAAAGCGACCCTGTG. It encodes CASSFGGQSDPV. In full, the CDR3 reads CASSFGGQSDPVLFF.

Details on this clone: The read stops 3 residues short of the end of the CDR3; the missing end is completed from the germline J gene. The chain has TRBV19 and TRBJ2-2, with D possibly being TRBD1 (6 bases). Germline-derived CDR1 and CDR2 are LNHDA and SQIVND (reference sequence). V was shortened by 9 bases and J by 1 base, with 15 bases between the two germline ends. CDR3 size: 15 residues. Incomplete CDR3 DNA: TGTGCCAGCCACTTCCGGGACAAGAACACCGGGGAG. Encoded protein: CASHFRDKNTGE. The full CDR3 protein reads CASHFRDKNTGELFF.

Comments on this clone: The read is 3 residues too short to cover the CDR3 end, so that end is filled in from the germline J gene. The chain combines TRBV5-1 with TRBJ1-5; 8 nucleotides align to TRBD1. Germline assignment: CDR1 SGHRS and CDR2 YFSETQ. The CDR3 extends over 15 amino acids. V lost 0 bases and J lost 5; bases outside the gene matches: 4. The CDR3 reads CASSLDGDRYQPQHF. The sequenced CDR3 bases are TGCGCCAGCAGCTTGGACGGGGACAGGTATCAGCCC.

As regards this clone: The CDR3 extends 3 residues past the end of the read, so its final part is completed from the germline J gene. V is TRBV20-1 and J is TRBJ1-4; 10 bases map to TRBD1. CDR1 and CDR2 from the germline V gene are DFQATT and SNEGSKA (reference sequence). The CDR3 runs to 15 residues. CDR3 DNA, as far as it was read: TGCAGTGCTACCACGACAGGGGGCCTCAGTTCACCA. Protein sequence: CSATTTGGLSSP. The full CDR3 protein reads CSATTTGGLSSPLFF.

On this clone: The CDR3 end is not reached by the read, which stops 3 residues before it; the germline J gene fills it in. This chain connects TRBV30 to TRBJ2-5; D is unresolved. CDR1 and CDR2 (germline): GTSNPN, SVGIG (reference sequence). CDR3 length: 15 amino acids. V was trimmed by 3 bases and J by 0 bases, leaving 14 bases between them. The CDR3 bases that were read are TGTGCCTGGAGCGCAAGCCTCTCCTACCAAGAGACC. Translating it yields CAWSASLSYQET. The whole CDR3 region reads CAWSASLSYQETQYF.

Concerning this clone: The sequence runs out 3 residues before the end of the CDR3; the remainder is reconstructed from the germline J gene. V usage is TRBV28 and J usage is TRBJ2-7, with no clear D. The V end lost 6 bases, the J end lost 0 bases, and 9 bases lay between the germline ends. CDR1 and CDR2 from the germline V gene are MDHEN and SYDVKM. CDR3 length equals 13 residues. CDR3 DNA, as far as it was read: TGTGCCAGCAGGCCGGGTCTCTCCTACGAG. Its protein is CASRPGLSYE. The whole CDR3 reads CASRPGLSYEQYF. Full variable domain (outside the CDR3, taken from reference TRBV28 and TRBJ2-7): DVKVTQSSRYLVKRTGEKVFLECVQDMDHENMFWYRQDPGLGLRLIYFSYDVKMKEKGDIPEGYSVSREKKERFSLILESASTNQTSMYLCASRPGLSYEQYFGPGTRLTVT.

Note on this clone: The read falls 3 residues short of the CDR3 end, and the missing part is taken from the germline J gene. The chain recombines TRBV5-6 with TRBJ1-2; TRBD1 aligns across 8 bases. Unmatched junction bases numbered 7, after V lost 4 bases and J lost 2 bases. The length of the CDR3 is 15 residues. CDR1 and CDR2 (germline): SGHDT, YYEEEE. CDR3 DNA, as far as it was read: TGTGCCAGCAGCCAAATACAGGGGGGGAACTATGGC. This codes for CASSQIQGGNYG. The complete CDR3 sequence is CASSQIQGGNYGYTF.

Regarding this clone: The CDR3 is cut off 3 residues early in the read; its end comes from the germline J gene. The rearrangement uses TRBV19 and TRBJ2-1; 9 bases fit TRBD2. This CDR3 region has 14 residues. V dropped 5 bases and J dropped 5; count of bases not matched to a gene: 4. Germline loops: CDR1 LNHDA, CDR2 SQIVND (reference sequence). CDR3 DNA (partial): TGTGCCAGTAGTTGGGTAGCGGGGGACAATGAG. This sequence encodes CASSWVAGDNE. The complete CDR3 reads CASSWVAGDNEQFF.

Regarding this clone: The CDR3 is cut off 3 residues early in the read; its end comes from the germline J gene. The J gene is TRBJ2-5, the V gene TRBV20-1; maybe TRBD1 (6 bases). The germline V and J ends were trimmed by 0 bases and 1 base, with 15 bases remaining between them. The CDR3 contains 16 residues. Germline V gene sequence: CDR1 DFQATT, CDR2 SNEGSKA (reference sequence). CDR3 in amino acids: CSARDPAGVRQETQYF. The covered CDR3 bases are TGCAGTGCTAGAGATCCGGCAGGGGTCCGCCAAGAGACC.

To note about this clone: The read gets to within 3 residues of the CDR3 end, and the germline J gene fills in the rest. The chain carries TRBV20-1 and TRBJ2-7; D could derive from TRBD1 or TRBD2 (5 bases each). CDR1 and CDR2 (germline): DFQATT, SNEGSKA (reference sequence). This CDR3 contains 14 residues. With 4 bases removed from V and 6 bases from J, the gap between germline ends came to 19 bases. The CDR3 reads CSAKGQGEVGEQYF. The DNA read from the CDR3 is TGCAGTGCTAAGGGGCAGGGAGAGGTTGGCGAG.

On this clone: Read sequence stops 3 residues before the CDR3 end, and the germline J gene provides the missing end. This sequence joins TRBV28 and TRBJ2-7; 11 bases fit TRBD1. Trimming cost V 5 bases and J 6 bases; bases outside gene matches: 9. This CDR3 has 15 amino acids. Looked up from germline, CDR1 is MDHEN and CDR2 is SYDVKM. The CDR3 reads CASSPPPGTGGEQYF. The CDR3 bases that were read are TGTGCCAGCAGTCCACCCCCCGGGACAGGGGGCGAG. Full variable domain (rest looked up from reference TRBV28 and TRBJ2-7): DVKVTQSSRYLVKRTGEKVFLECVQDMDHENMFWYRQDPGLGLRLIYFSYDVKMKEKGDIPEGYSVSREKKERFSLILESASTNQTSMYLCASSPPPGTGGEQYFGPGTRLTVT.

The part of the CDR3 DNA that was read is TGTGCCAGCAGCCGGGGGGCCTATAGCGGGGAG. As protein: CASSRGAYSGE. The CDR3 reads in full as CASSRGAYSGELFF. V gene TRBV7-3 combines with J gene TRBJ2-2; tentatively, D is TRBD2 (7 bases). The read finishes 3 residues shy of the CDR3 end, and the germline J gene is used to complete it. V was pared by 5 bases and J by 7 bases, with 14 bases between. This CDR3 comprises 14 residues. Germline-derived CDR1 and CDR2 are SGHTA and FQGTGA.

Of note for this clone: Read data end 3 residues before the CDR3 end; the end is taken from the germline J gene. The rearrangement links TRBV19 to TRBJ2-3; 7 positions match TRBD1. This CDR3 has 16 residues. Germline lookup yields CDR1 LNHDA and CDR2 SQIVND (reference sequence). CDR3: CASSKPGQWDGETQYF. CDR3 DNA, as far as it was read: TGTGCCAGTAGTAAGCCGGGACAGTGGGATGGTGAGACG. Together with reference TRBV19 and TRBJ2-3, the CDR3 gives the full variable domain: DGGITQSPKYLFRKEGQNVTLSCEQNLNHDAMYWYRQDPGQGLRLIYYSQIVNDFQKGDIAEGYSVSREKKESFPLTVTSAQKNPTAFYLCASSKPGQWDGETQYFGPGTRLTVL.

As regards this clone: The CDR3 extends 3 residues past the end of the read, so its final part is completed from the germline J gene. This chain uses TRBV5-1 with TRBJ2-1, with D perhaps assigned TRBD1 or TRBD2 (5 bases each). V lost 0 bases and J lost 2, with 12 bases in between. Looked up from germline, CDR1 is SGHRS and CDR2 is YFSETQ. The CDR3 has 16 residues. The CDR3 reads CASSLVERGPYNEQFF. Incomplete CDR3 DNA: TGCGCCAGCAGCTTGGTAGAGAGGGGCCCCTACAATGAG.